This TCR beta chain is drawn from a study of tumor-infiltrating lymphocytes in localized non-small cell lung cancer. Study-level background: Some samples were collected after neoadjuvant chemotherapy; smokers, never-smokers and several histologies were included. Whole-study findings and limits: Available tissue quantity limited TCR sequencing to a patient subset.

Generated by immunoSEQ multiplex PCR, the TCRdb table keeps only in-frame clones and is missing some. The data contain about 15,000 clones, around 75% of them singletons. The table lists this clone with a count of one. Its target is not known. Trimming took off 7 bases at V and 0 bases at J, with 6 bases between the two ends. The CDR3 sequence is 12 residues long. The germline V gene encodes CDR1 MDHEN and CDR2 SYDVKM. Source material: lung tumor tissue. The rearrangement uses TRBV28 and TRBJ1-2, with D unclear. This sequence was found in a human donor with non-small cell lung cancer. CDR3 residues: CASTNPNYGYTF. DNA for the CDR3: TGTGCCAGCACCAATCCTAACTATGGCTACACCTTC.